These T cell receptor beta chains were read from a single sample in a study of cytomegalovirus exposure and HLA in healthy donors. Produced via immunoSEQ multiplex PCR; TCRdb's table is partial and in-frame only. The sample includes about 120,000 clones, over 75% of them seen just once. Sequencing input: PBMCs. All receptors derive from a man aged 35 to 55 in good health and CMV-seropositive. Both conserved end residues are part of each CDR3. Each record gives: clone size, D gene, V gene, J gene, CDR3 protein, CDR3 DNA. D genes are given only for firm matches. Size is stated for part of the rows, as once, few or many counts, or as a class when the clone is expanded.

.	.	TRBV28	TRBJ1-2	CASSSPGQPSNYGYTF	TGTGCCAGCAGTAGTCCTGGACAGCCATCTAACTATGGCTACACCTTC
few	TRBD1	TRBV18	TRBJ1-6	CASSSGQDNSPLHF	TGTGCCAGCTCGTCGGGACAGGATAATTCACCCCTCCACTTT
.	.	TRBV28	TRBJ2-7	CASSFWTENEQYF	TGTGCCAGCAGTTTCTGGACAGAGAACGAGCAGTACTTC
few	.	TRBV6-5	TRBJ2-1	CASSYRGSSYNEQFF	TGTGCCAGCAGTTACCGGGGGAGCTCCTACAATGAGCAGTTCTTC
.	TRBD1	TRBV28	TRBJ1-6	CASSPPTFLGQGGTSNSPLHF	TGTGCCAGCAGTCCCCCGACCTTTCTGGGACAGGGAGGGACTAGTAATTCACCCCTCCACTTT
few	TRBD2	TRBV7-9	TRBJ2-2	CASSAGGTTNTGELFF	TGTGCCAGCAGCGCTGGGGGGACTACGAACACCGGGGAGCTGTTTTTT
.	.	TRBV7-8	TRBJ1-1	CASSPSPNTEAFF	TGTGCCAGCAGCCCGTCCCCTAACACTGAAGCTTTCTTT
few	TRBD1	TRBV5-5	TRBJ2-7	CASSPGQGAYEQYF	TGTGCCAGCAGCCCAGGACAGGGGGCGTACGAGCAGTACTTC
.	TRBD2	TRBV27	TRBJ2-1	CASGGGYNEQFF	TGTGCCAGCGGGGGGGGGTACAATGAGCAGTTCTTC
.	.	TRBV7-2	TRBJ1-1	CASSSDRINTEAFF	TGTGCCAGCAGCTCCGACAGGATAAACACTGAAGCTTTCTTT
.	.	TRBV7-8	TRBJ1-6	CASSHKGRNSPLHF	TGTGCCAGCAGCCACAAGGGGAGGAATTCACCCCTCCACTTT
.	TRBD1	TRBV18	TRBJ2-3	CASSLDRATDTQYF	TGTGCCAGCTCACTCGACAGGGCTACAGATACGCAGTATTTT
once	.	TRBV7-9	TRBJ2-1	CSSSPPQYAHRDEQFF	TGTTCCAGCAGCCCTCCCCAGTACGCCCATCGGGATGAGCAGTTCTTC
.	TRBD2	TRBV7-3	TRBJ2-5	CASSLSGGGFETQYF	TGTGCCAGCAGCTTATCTGGCGGGGGTTTTGAGACCCAGTACTTC
.	TRBD2	TRBV5-1	TRBJ2-7	CASSAPRAGAYEQYF	TGCGCCAGCAGCGCACCCCGGGCGGGGGCCTACGAGCAGTACTTC
.	TRBD1	TRBV30	TRBJ2-2	CAWSRDRGKNTGELFF	TGTGCCTGGAGTAGGGACAGGGGAAAGAACACCGGGGAGCTGTTTTTT
.	TRBD1	TRBV7-9	TRBJ1-2	CASSPNPGTGGGNTF	TGTGCCAGCAGCCCCAACCCCGGGACAGGGGGCGGAAACACCTTC
.	TRBD1	TRBV9	TRBJ2-2	CASSVAGGSNTGELFF	TGTGCCAGCAGCGTTGCAGGGGGCTCAAACACCGGGGAGCTGTTTTTT
.	.	TRBV28	TRBJ1-2	CASSLGRGTYGYTF	TGTGCCAGCAGTTTAGGCAGGGGCACCTATGGCTACACCTTC
.	.	TRBV15	TRBJ1-5	CATRVFEGPGNNQPQHF	TGTGCCACCAGAGTGTTCGAAGGTCCGGGAAACAATCAGCCCCAGCATTTT
.	.	TRBV28	TRBJ1-5	CASTRDTLQPQHF	TGTGCCAGCACCCGTGACACTCTTCAGCCCCAGCATTTT
few	.	TRBV21-1	TRBJ1-5	CASRRIWDRVTRMSNQPQHF	TGTGCCAGCAGGAGGATTTGGGACAGGGTAACCCGGATGAGCAATCAGCCCCAGCATTTT